This entry is about one T cell receptor beta chain. The sample holds many counts of this clone. It has no known antigen specificity. Within one base of it there is no much larger clone, and no base qualities were kept. The receptor library was made with PCR. Sequenced on an Illumina HiSeq 4000. The TCR beta-chain CDR3 region of each patient was profiled by high-throughput sequencing. The paper's data handling went like this. A classifier to discriminate distant-metastatic papillary thyroid cancer patients was built from CDR3 differences across clinicopathological groups. Repertoire diversity was assessed with the Shannon index, and tumor-blood repertoire similarity with the Morisita-Horn index. TCRdb ran its own pipeline on the public reads, namely fastp trimming at Q25 and MiXCR clone calling, and kept in-frame beta chains. The V and J calls and clone size come from TCRdb's table, not from the authors' own analysis. The sample has about 39,000 clones on record, about 15% of them singletons. Approximately 3.9% of the sample is in the top ten clones.

Before undergoing thyroid surgery, none of the patients had been given any kind of treatment. Using T-cell receptor beta sequencing, the researchers looked back retrospectively at clinical samples from patients, gathered between about 2012 and 2018. These data are taken from a study of metastatic and nonmetastatic thyroid tumors (TCRdb year 2020). About the full investigation: Repertoires from peripheral blood and from tumor or nodule tissue samples of malignant and benign thyroid patients were compared. The full study reports these points: In both blood and tumor samples, TCR beta diversity was reported to be significantly higher in malignant tumors than in benign nodules.

V is reduced by 4 bases and J by 3 bases, leaving a spacing of 10 bases between them. Its CDR3 holds 14 amino acids, cysteine through phenylalanine. Only the CDR3 region is kept as DNA, spanning 42 bases read in frame from base 1. CDR1 and CDR2 are read off the germline V gene as SGHDN and FVKESK. The sequencing sample was made of blood. The TCR was taken from a female donor with papillary thyroid cancer or a benign thyroid nodule (not recorded which). Some clones in this sample may be carry-over from other donors' samples. The chain is assembled from TRBV14 and TRBJ1-5; a weak D assignment points to TRBD1 (5 bases agree). The sequenced DNA: TGTGCCAGCAGCCCTTCGGGGCTCAATCAGCCCCAGCATTTT. Its coded protein is CASSPSGLNQPQHF.